The 31 T cell receptor beta chains presented below share a single source sample, sequenced in a study of post-analysis software for immune sequencing data (dated by TCRdb to about 2015). Antigens for these TCRs are unknown. Library generation was performed with PCR. Sequencer: Illumina HiSeq 2500. To reduce PCR and sequencing biases, unique molecular identifiers were incorporated into the TCR beta cDNA libraries. TCRdb applied fastp at Q25 and MiXCR to the public reads, then kept only in-frame beta chains. Rows are combined by CDR3 protein, so each entry shows the most common genes and DNA. The sample records some 450,000 distinct CDR3 sequences, over 35% of which are singletons. 12% of the sample belongs to the ten largest clones. Results and caveats for the whole study, not just this receptor: Significantly higher frequencies in patients than in controls were found for five or six TRBV segments, including TRBV5-6, TRBV5-1 and TRBV20-1.

Source material: blood. The receptors were sampled from a girl aged 10 to 17 with multiple sclerosis.

The chain uses TRBV4-2 and TRBJ2-3, with D possibly being TRBD2 (5 bases). Germline CDR1 is LGHNA and CDR2 is YNFKEQ. This CDR3 is 17 amino acids long. V was cut by 2 bases and J by 2 bases, with 17 bases left in between. CDR3 sequence reads: CASSQTSDSLLTDTQYF. The CDR3 nucleotides are TGTGCCAGCAGCCAAACCTCGGACTCCCTACTCACAGATACGCAGTATTTT.

This clonotype has only a few counts. This chain links TRBV4-1 with TRBJ2-7; a possible D gene is TRBD1 (6 bases). The CDR3 consists of 14 residues. V gave up 1 base and J gave up 2 bases, with 9 bases separating them. CDR1 is MGHRA and CDR2 is YSYEKL in the germline V gene. In DNA form, the CDR3 reads TGCGCCAGCAGCCAAGCAGGGGTTACCTACGAGCAGTACTTC. As protein: CASSQAGVTYEQYF.

The chain employs TRBV28 and TRBJ1-1; no clear D gene. CDR1 and CDR2 (germline): MDHEN, SYDVKM. CDR3 length: 12 amino acids. The ends were cut back, 8 bases at V and 0 bases at J, with 7 bases in the middle. CDR3 region: CASYEMNTEAFF. CDR3 DNA sequence: TGTGCCAGCTATGAAATGAACACTGAAGCTTTCTTT. The full variable domain, completed using reference TRBV28 and TRBJ1-1, is DVKVTQSSRYLVKRTGEKVFLECVQDMDHENMFWYRQDPGLGLRLIYFSYDVKMKEKGDIPEGYSVSREKKERFSLILESASTNQTSMYLCASYEMNTEAFFGQGTRLTVV.

The rearrangement uses TRBV20-1 and TRBJ1-4; 7 positions match TRBD1. Germline lookup yields CDR1 DFQATT and CDR2 SNEGSKA (reference sequence). CDR3 length: 13 residues. Losses at the gene ends were 6 bases for V and 5 bases for J; bases not matched to a gene: 6. This chain's CDR3 is CSAQQGMNEKLFF. The CDR3 bases are TGCAGTGCCCAACAGGGGATGAATGAAAAACTGTTTTTT.

This clonotype has ten or more counts. The chain employs TRBV11-2 and TRBJ2-3, with a possible D match to TRBD2 (6 bases). Germline CDR1 reads SGHAT; CDR2 reads FQNNGV. The CDR3 contains 15 residues. V lost 1 base to trimming and J lost 3 bases, with 11 bases between them. The CDR3 bases are TGTGCCAGCAGCTTAGCGGGAGAGGGAACAGATACGCAGTATTTT. Its protein is CASSLAGEGTDTQYF. Looking up the rest from reference TRBV11-2 and TRBJ2-3 gives the full variable domain: EAGVAQSPRYKIIEKRQSVAFWCNPISGHATLYWYQQILGQGPKLLIQFQNNGVVDDSQLPKDRFSAERLKGVDSTLKIQPAKLEDSAVYLCASSLAGEGTDTQYFGPGTRLTVL.

This chain uses TRBV30 with TRBJ2-4, with TRBD1 matching 9 bases. Looked up from germline, CDR1 is GTSNPN and CDR2 is SVGIG (reference sequence). There are 15 residues in the CDR3. V lost 0 bases to trimming and J lost 1 base; unmatched junction nucleotides: 1. The CDR3 bases are TGTGCCTGGAGTGTACAGGGGGCGGCCAAAAACATTCAGTACTTC. Translation gives CAWSVQGAAKNIQYF.

This clonotype has just one count. The V call is TRBV6-4, the J call TRBJ2-6; 7 bases agree with TRBD1. The CDR3 consists of 16 residues. The trim removed 6 bases at V and 1 base at J, leaving 6 bases unmatched. Germline V lookup: CDR1 MRHNA, CDR2 SNTAGT. CDR3 amino acids: CASSITTGSGANVLTF. As DNA, the CDR3 is TGTGCCAGCAGCATCACGACAGGGTCTGGGGCCAACGTCCTGACTTTC.

The chain employs TRBV7-2 and TRBJ2-5; the D call may be TRBD1 or TRBD2 (5 bases each). The length of the CDR3 is 16 residues. V was clipped by 2 bases and J by 5 bases, with 18 bases between them. Germline loops: CDR1 SGHTA, CDR2 FQGNSA. This CDR3 reads CASSLQLVGEGETQYF. CDR3 DNA sequence: TGTGCCAGCAGCTTACAGCTCGTTGGAGAGGGGGAGACCCAGTACTTC. Using reference TRBV7-2 and TRBJ2-5 for the parts outside the CDR3, the full variable domain is GAGVSQSPSNKVTEKGKDVELRCDPISGHTALYWYRQSLGQGLEFLIYFQGNSAPDKSGLPSDRFSAERTGGSVSTLTIQRTQQEDSAVYLCASSLQLVGEGETQYFGPGTRLLVL.

The chain employs TRBV7-9 and TRBJ2-1; TRBD2 is a possible D gene (5 bases). This CDR3 is 15 amino acids long. The V gene lost 2 bases and the J gene lost 8 bases, with 16 bases spanning the gap. In germline, CDR1 is SEHNR, CDR2 FQNEAQ (reference sequence). CDR3 sequence (DNA): TGTGCCAGCAGCTTAATTCTAGCCAGTGATGATGAGCAGTTCTTC. Translating it yields CASSLILASDDEQFF.

The chain uses TRBV27 and TRBJ1-4; a possible D gene is TRBD1 (5 bases). The CDR3 extends over 15 amino acids. Germline CDR1 is MNHEY and CDR2 is SMNVEV (reference sequence). V lost 6 bases and J lost 8, with 19 bases in between. CDR3 amino acids: CASSNRGRVGEKLFF. The CDR3 nucleotides read TGTGCCAGCAGCAACCGGGGCAGGGTAGGAGAAAAACTGTTTTTT.

This clonotype has a handful of counts. The chain links TRBV5-1 to TRBJ1-6; TRBD1 aligns across 9 bases. V gave up 3 bases and J gave up 6 bases; unmatched junction bases: 1. Germline loops: CDR1 SGHRS, CDR2 YFSETQ. The CDR3 sequence is 14 residues long. CDR3 sequence (DNA): TGCGCCAGCAGCTCGACAGGGGGTAATTCACCCCTCCACTTT. It encodes CASSSTGGNSPLHF.

V is TRBV20-1 and J is TRBJ2-1; 10 bases fit TRBD2. With V trimmed by 6 bases and J by 0 bases, 14 bases remained unmatched. Germline V lookup: CDR1 DFQATT, CDR2 SNEGSKA (reference sequence). This CDR3 is 18 amino acids long. The CDR3 protein is CSATEVSGRMSSYNEQFF. DNA for the CDR3: TGCAGTGCGACGGAGGTTAGCGGGAGGATGAGCTCCTACAATGAGCAGTTCTTC.

V gene TRBV11-1 combines with J gene TRBJ2-4, with 13 positions matching TRBD2. The last part of the DNA fits TRBJ2-7 better; the J call may be wrong. The CDR3 is made up of 16 amino acids. The germline V gene has CDR1 SGHAT and CDR2 FQDESV (reference sequence). CDR3 sequence: CASSLGLAGSAYEQYF. DNA of the CDR3: TGTGCCAGCAGCCTGGGACTAGCGGGATCCGCCTACGAGCAGTACTTC.

The sample holds one count of this clonotype. The junction differs from germline at one of its ends, possibly a read error. V is TRBV20-1 and J is TRBJ1-4; weak D call: TRBD1 (6 bases). Germline loops: CDR1 DFQATT, CDR2 SNEGSKA (reference sequence). CDR3 length: 14 residues. CDR3 nucleotides: TGCAGCGCTAGGGGGGTTGCAACTAATGAAAAACTGTTTTTT. Encoded protein: CSARGVATNEKLFF.

This clonotype occurred once. The rearrangement uses TRBV5-1 and TRBJ2-1; 12 nucleotides match TRBD2. CDR1 and CDR2 from the germline V gene are SGHRS and YFSETQ. The CDR3 has 15 residues. Unmatched junction bases numbered 3, after V lost 6 bases and J lost 2 bases. The CDR3 protein is CASTASGRAYNEQFF. DNA for the CDR3: TGCGCCAGCACGGCTAGCGGGAGGGCCTACAATGAGCAGTTCTTC.

This clonotype has a handful of counts. This CDR3 reads CASSLGQDLDEAFF. The CDR3 DNA is TGTGCCAGCAGCCTGGGACAGGATCTAGACGAAGCTTTCTTT. The chain employs TRBV12-3 or TRBV12-4 and TRBJ1-1; 8 positions agree with TRBD1. With V trimmed by 6 bases and J by 8 bases, 11 bases remained unmatched. The CDR3 covers 14 residues.

Worth noting for this clonotype: One end of the junction does not line up with germline, which may come from a read error. The rearrangement uses TRBV3-1 and TRBJ2-7, with no clear D. Germline V gives CDR1 LGHDT, CDR2 YNNKEL (reference sequence). The CDR3 runs to 13 residues. The CDR3 DNA reads TGTGCCAACAGCCAAGAGTCCAGCTACGAGCAGTACTTC. It translates to CANSQESSYEQYF.

This chain links TRBV7-2 with TRBJ2-7, with TRBD1 matching 7 bases. CDR1 and CDR2 from the germline V gene are SGHTA and FQGNSA. The ends lost 5 bases at V and 0 bases at J; junction bases unmatched: 4. The CDR3 is made up of 14 amino acids. CDR3: CASSRQGNSYEQYF. The CDR3 nucleotides are TGTGCCAGCAGCAGACAGGGAAACTCCTACGAGCAGTACTTC.

This sequence joins TRBV7-3 and TRBJ2-1, with 7 bases matching TRBD2. This CDR3 is built from 16 residues. Germline V gene lookup returns CDR1 SGHTA and CDR2 FQGTGA. V lost 5 bases and J lost 0; bases outside the gene matches: 7. For the CDR3, the DNA is TGTGCCAGCAGCCCCGCTGGACTAGTCTCCTACAATGAGCAGTTCTTC. It specifies CASSPAGLVSYNEQFF.

The chain employs TRBV5-1 and TRBJ2-5; 7 positions agree with TRBD2. The CDR3 contains 16 residues. Per the germline V gene, CDR1 is SGHRS and CDR2 is YFSETQ. J was trimmed by 4 bases and V by 0 bases; bases with no gene match: 9. Here the CDR3 DNA reads TGCGCCAGCAGCTTGGACAAACAGCCGGGGGGAGAGACCCAGTACTTC. Amino acids: CASSLDKQPGGETQYF.

This clonotype has more than one count but fewer than ten. This chain links TRBV9 with TRBJ2-5; D possibly corresponds to TRBD2 (6 bases). The V gene's germline CDR1 is SGDLS and CDR2 YYNGEE. Trimming left V 0 bases short and J 6 bases short, with 18 bases between. The CDR3 is made up of 16 amino acids. Here the CDR3 DNA reads TGTGCCAGCAGCGTAGAGGCCGGAGGGTTCGGGAAGACCCAGTACTTC. Translation: CASSVEAGGFGKTQYF.

The V gene is TRBV4-1, the J gene TRBJ1-1, with a possible D match to TRBD1 (5 bases). The V end lost 4 bases, the J end lost 0 bases, and 12 bases lay between the germline ends. The germline V gene has CDR1 MGHRA and CDR2 YSYEKL. The CDR3 has 15 amino acids. CDR3 region: CASSREGTVNTEAFF. DNA of the CDR3: TGCGCCAGCAGCCGAGAGGGGACTGTGAACACTGAAGCTTTCTTT.

This clonotype was detected a few times. J is TRBJ2-7 and V is TRBV20-1; D unclear. V was pared by 3 bases and J by 6 bases, with 21 bases between. The germline CDR1 and CDR2 sequences are DFQATT and SNEGSKA (reference sequence). The CDR3 consists of 15 residues. The CDR3, as DNA: TGCAGTGCTAGCCATCAGACCGCGAAGGAAGGCGAGCAGTACTTC. Residues: CSASHQTAKEGEQYF.

The rearrangement joins TRBV7-9 to TRBJ1-2; 7 bases line up with TRBD1. CDR3 length: 14 amino acids. V trimming: 3 bases; J trimming: 3 bases; junction bases outside the gene matches: 4. CDR1 is SEHNR, CDR2 FQNEAQ, per germline (reference sequence). In DNA form, the CDR3 reads TGTGCCAGCAGCTTGACAGGGAACTACTATGGCTACACCTTC. It specifies CASSLTGNYYGYTF.

In regard to this clonotype: Because it lacks the conserved phenylalanine or tryptophan at the end, this CDR3 is likely a read error. V and J are TRBV20-1 and TRBJ1-5; no clear D. CDR3 length: 14 amino acids. Germline V gene data show CDR1 as DFQATT and CDR2 as SNEGSKA (reference sequence). The V end was cut by 1 base, the J end by 3 bases, with 10 bases between. The CDR3 protein is CSARGPGYNQPQHC. CDR3 nucleotide sequence: TGCAGTGCTAGAGGTCCGGGGTACAATCAGCCCCAGCATTGT.

The sample holds a few counts of this clonotype. This chain connects TRBV10-3 to TRBJ2-7, with 11 bases that match TRBD2. J gave up 3 bases and V 2 bases, and 0 bases lay outside the gene matches. The length of the CDR3 is 14 residues. The germline CDR1 and CDR2 sequences are ENHRY and SYGVKD. The CDR3 DNA reads as TGTGCCATCAGTGAGACTAGCGGGAGCTACGAGCAGTACTTC. It is translated as CAISETSGSYEQYF.

This clonotype showed up many times. The chain recombines TRBV9 with TRBJ2-7, with no clear D. CDR3 size: 15 residues. From germline, CDR1 is SGDLS and CDR2 YYNGEE. The V and J ends lost 0 bases and 4 bases respectively, with 14 bases between them. CDR3 DNA: TGTGCCAGCAGCGTAGCTCCCAGCCCTGATTACGAGCAGTACTTC. Its translation: CASSVAPSPDYEQYF.

The V gene is TRBV5-1, the J gene TRBJ1-2; no reliable D call. CDR1 and CDR2 (germline): SGHRS, YFSETQ. The V gene lost 2 bases and the J gene lost 3 bases, with 8 bases spanning the gap. This CDR3 contains 13 residues. The CDR3 nucleotides are TGCGCCAGCAGCTTCCGTGCAGACTATGGCTACACCTTC. Its protein product is CASSFRADYGYTF.

V usage is TRBV10-3 and J usage is TRBJ2-7; 7 bases line up with TRBD1. The CDR3 spans 15 residues. The ends lost 3 bases at V and 5 bases at J; junction bases unmatched: 10. Germline V gives CDR1 ENHRY, CDR2 SYGVKD. Here the CDR3 DNA reads TGTGCCATCAGTGACCCGTCAGGGGGACGTGACGAGCAGTACTTC. This sequence encodes CAISDPSGGRDEQYF.

In the case of this clonotype: A read error may account for a junction end that differs from germline. V is TRBV2 and J is TRBJ2-3; 9 bases are shared with TRBD2. From germline, CDR1 is SNHLY and CDR2 FYNNEI. The CDR3 spans 16 residues. The CDR3: CASSEGLAGPIDTQYF. CDR3 coding DNA: TGTGCCAGCAGCGAAGGGCTAGCGGGACCCATAGATACGCAGTATTTT.

The chain employs TRBV12-3 or TRBV12-4 and TRBJ2-1, with D maybe TRBD1 (6 bases). The CDR3 has 15 residues. Trimming cost V 10 bases and J 0 bases, with 16 bases left between them. CDR3 in DNA: TGTGCCACCGAGATCAGGGGTCCCTCCTACAATGAGCAGTTCTTC. Protein: CATEIRGPSYNEQFF.